This TCR beta chain was found in a study of PD-1 blockade in classical Hodgkin lymphoma. Broader study findings: Why repertoires differed is undefined; disease activity or prior therapy possibly contributed. Unlike CD8+ TCR diversity, which did not rise significantly by C4D1, CD4+ TCR diversity did. Newly diagnosed patients had diversity similar to the baseline diversity of complete responders.

Autologous stem cell transplantation was followed by relapse in every patient, and brentuximab vedotin exposure varied. CDR3 length equals 13 residues. Germline V lookup: CDR1 SEHNR, CDR2 FQNEAQ (reference sequence). As regards this clone: The antigen is unknown. An end of the junction differs from the germline gene, which may be a read error.

Only in-frame clones appear in the TCRdb table, and some are missing; sequencing was by immunoSEQ multiplex PCR. The sample lists 100,000 or so clones; approximately 90% were seen once. The V and J genes are TRBV7-9 and TRBJ1-4; D gene ambiguous. The source material was peripheral blood mononuclear cells (PBMCs), sampled before the second cycle of nivolumab. The sequence was obtained from a human donor with classical Hodgkin lymphoma. The CDR3: CASSLGTTEKLFF. The CDR3 DNA follows: TGTGCCAGCAGCTTAGGCACTACTGAAAAACTGTTTTTT. The variable domain in full, with the rest retrieved from reference TRBV7-9 and TRBJ1-4, is DTGVSQNPRHKITKRGQNVTFRCDPISEHNRLYWYRQTLGQGPEFLTYFQNEAQLEKSRLLSDRFSAERPKGSFSTLEIQRTEQGDSAMYLCASSLGTTEKLFFGSGTQLSVL.